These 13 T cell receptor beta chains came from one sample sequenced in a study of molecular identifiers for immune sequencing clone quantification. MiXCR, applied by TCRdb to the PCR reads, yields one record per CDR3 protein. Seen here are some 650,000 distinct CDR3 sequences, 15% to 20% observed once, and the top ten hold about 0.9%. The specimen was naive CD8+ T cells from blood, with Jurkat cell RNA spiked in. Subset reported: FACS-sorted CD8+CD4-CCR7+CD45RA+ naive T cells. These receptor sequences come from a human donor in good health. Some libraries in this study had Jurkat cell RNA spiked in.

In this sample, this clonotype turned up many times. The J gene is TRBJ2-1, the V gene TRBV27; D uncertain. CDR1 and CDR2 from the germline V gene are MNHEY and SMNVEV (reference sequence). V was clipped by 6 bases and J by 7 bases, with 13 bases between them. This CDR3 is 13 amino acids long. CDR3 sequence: CASSFGPSNEQFF. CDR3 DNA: TGTGCCAGCAGCTTTGGCCCGTCGAATGAGCAGTTCTTC.

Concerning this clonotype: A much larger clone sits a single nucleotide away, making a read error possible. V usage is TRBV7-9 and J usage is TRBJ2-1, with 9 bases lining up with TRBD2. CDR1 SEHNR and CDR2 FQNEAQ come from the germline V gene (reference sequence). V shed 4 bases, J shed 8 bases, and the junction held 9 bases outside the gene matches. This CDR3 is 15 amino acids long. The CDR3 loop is CASSSPSGGWYEQFF. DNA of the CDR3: TGTGCCAGCAGCTCTCCCAGCGGGGGGTGGTATGAGCAGTTCTTC.

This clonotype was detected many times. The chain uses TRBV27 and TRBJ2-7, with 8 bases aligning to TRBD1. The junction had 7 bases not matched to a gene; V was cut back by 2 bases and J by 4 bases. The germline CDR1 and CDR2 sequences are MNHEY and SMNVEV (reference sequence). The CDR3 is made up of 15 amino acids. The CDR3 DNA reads TGTGCCAGCAGTTTACGAGGGCAGGGGGCATACGAGCAGTACTTC. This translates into CASSLRGQGAYEQYF.

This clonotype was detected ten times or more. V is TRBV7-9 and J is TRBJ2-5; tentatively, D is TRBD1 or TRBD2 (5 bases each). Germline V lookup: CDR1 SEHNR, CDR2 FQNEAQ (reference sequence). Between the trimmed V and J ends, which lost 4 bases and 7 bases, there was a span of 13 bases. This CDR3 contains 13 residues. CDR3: CASSSRTGTTQYF. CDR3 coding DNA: TGTGCCAGCAGCTCCCGGACCGGGACGACCCAGTACTTC. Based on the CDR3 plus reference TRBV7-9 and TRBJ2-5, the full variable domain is DTGVSQNPRHKITKRGQNVTFRCDPISEHNRLYWYRQTLGQGPEFLTYFQNEAQLEKSRLLSDRFSAERPKGSFSTLEIQRTEQGDSAMYLCASSSRTGTTQYFGPGTRLLVL.

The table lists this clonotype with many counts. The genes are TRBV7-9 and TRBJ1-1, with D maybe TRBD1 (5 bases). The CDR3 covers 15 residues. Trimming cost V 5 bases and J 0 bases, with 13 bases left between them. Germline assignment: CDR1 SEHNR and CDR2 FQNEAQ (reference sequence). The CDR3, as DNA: TGTGCCAGCAGCGAGAACAGGATCATGAACACTGAAGCTTTCTTT. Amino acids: CASSENRIMNTEAFF.

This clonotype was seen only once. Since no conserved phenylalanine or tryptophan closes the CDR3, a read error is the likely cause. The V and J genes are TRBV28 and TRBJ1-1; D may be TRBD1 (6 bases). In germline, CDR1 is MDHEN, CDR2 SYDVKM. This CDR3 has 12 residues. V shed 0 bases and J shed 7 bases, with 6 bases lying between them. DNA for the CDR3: TGTGCCAGCAGTTTATGGGACAGTGAAGCTTTCTCT. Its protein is CASSLWDSEAFS.

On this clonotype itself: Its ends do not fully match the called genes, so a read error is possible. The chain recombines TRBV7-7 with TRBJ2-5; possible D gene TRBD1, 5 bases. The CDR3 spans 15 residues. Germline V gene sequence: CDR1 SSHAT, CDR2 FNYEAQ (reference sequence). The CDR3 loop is CASSRLRTTRETRHF. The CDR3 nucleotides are TGTGCCAGCAGCCGATTGAGGACAACACGAGAGACCCGGCACTTC.

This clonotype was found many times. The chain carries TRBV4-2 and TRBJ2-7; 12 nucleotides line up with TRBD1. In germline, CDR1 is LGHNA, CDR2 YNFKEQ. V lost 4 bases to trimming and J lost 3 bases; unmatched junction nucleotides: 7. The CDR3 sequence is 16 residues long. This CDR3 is CASSPGQGAIYYEQYF. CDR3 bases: TGTGCCAGCAGCCCGGGACAGGGGGCCATCTACTACGAGCAGTACTTC.

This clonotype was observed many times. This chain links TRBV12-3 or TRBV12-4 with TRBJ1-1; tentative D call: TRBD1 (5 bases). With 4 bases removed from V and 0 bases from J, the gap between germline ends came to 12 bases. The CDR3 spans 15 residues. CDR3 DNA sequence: TGTGCCAGCAGTTCCCCGACAGTCATGAACACTGAAGCTTTCTTT. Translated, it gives CASSSPTVMNTEAFF.

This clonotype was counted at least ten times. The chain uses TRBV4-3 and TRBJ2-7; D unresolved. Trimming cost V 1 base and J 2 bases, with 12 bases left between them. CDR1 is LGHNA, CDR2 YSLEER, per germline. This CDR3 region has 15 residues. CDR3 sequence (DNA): TGCGCCAGCAGCCAAGGAAGGGCCGGGCCCTACGAGCAGTACTTC. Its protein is CASSQGRAGPYEQYF.

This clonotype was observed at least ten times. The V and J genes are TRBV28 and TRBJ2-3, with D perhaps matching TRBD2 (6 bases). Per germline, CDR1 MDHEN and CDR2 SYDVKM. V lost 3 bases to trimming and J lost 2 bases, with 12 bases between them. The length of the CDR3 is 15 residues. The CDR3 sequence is CASSLGGPYTDTQYF. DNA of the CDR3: TGTGCCAGCAGTTTGGGAGGTCCCTACACAGATACGCAGTATTTT.

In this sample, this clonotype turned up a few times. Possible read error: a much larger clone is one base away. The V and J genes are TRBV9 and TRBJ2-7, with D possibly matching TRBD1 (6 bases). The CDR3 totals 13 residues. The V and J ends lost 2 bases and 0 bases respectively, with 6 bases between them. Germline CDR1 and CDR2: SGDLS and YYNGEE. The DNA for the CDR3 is TGTGCCAGCAGCGTGGACAGCTCCTACGAGCAGTACTTC. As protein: CASSVDSSYEQYF.

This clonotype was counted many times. CDR3 residues: CASSQESGSEQYF. The CDR3 nucleotides read TGTGCCAGCAGCCAAGAGAGTGGATCCGAGCAGTACTTC. V is TRBV4-2 and J is TRBJ2-7, with unresolved D. CDR1 and CDR2 from the germline V gene are LGHNA and YNFKEQ. The V end lost 0 bases, the J end lost 6 bases, and 9 bases lay between the germline ends. The CDR3 runs to 13 residues.